Listed below are T cell receptor beta chains from one sample, sequenced in a study of T cell responses to AZD1222 COVID-19 vaccine. Measured with immunoSEQ multiplex PCR; TCRdb has only the in-frame clones, and not every one. In the table there are around 120,000 clones, around 82% of which are singletons. The material was peripheral blood, obtained on day 0 of AZD1222 vaccination. The receptors were gathered from an adult in good health. Each CDR3 is given with its conserved first and last residue. A D gene is named only where the DNA matches it firmly. Size tells how often a clone was seen (once, few, many) or the class of an expanded clone, and some rows leave it out.

TRBV29-1	NA	TRBJ1-2	NA	CSVGQIYGYTF	TGCAGCGTTGGGCAGATCTATGGCTACACCTTC
TRBV19	NA	TRBJ2-1	NA	CASEGAGNEQFF	TGTGCCAGTGAAGGGGCGGGGAATGAGCAGTTCTTC
TRBV27	TRBD1	TRBJ1-6	NA	CASSLGAPGQGSSYNSPLHF	TGTGCCAGCAGTTTAGGGGCCCCGGGACAGGGGAGCTCCTATAATTCACCCCTCCACTTT
TRBV16	NA	TRBJ1-6	NA	CASSQNKAVGNSPLHF	TGTGCCAGCAGCCAAAATAAGGCAGTGGGGAATTCACCCCTCCACTTT
TRBV27	NA	TRBJ1-2	NA	CASSLTGYYGYTF	TGTGCCAGCAGTTTAACAGGGTACTATGGCTACACCTTC
TRBV19	NA	TRBJ1-5	NA	CASSMIRDQPQHF	TGTGCCAGTAGTATGATCCGGGATCAGCCCCAGCATTTT
TRBV24-1	NA	TRBJ1-2	NA	CATSDPYGGRDGYTF	TGTGCCACCAGTGATCCCTATGGGGGGCGGGATGGCTACACCTTC
TRBV5-4	TRBD1	TRBJ1-3	NA	CASSSGQFGNTIYF	TGTGCCAGCAGCTCGGGACAGTTCGGAAACACCATATATTTT
TRBV30	TRBD1	TRBJ1-2	once	CAWSVATGAYGYTF	TGTGCCTGGAGTGTGGCGACAGGGGCTTATGGCTACACCTTC
TRBV7-2	NA	TRBJ2-7	NA	CASSEQNYYEQYF	TGTGCCAGCAGCGAACAGAATTACTACGAGCAGTACTTC
TRBV5-1	NA	TRBJ1-6	NA	CASSFYSSYNSPLHF	TGCGCCAGCAGCTTTTATAGCTCCTATAATTCACCCCTCCACTTT
TRBV5-4	TRBD1	TRBJ1-2	NA	CASSLPTGGGGYTF	TGTGCCAGCAGCTTGCCTACAGGGGGAGGTGGCTACACCTTC
TRBV28	TRBD1	TRBJ2-5	NA	CASTLRLGQGGQTQYF	TGTGCCAGCACACTAAGGCTGGGACAGGGGGGACAGACCCAGTACTTC
TRBV7-2	NA	TRBJ2-3	NA	CASSLAGPDTQYF	TGTGCCAGCAGCTTGGCGGGCCCAGATACGCAGTATTTT
TRBV27	NA	TRBJ1-5	NA	CASSLWGSNQPQHF	TGTGCCAGCAGTTTATGGGGAAGCAATCAGCCCCAGCATTTT
TRBV7-2	TRBD1	TRBJ2-1	NA	CASSLNQGALDEQFF	TGTGCCAGCAGCTTAAATCAGGGGGCTTTGGATGAGCAGTTCTTC
TRBV14	NA	TRBJ1-6	NA	CASSQDLVGSYSPLHF	TGTGCCAGCAGCCAAGATCTGGTGGGTTCCTATTCACCCCTCCACTTT
TRBV6-1	NA	TRBJ1-2	medium-sized	CASSERKNYGYTF	TGTGCCAGCAGTGAACGGAAAAACTATGGCTACACCTTC
TRBV7-2	NA	TRBJ1-6	few	CASSLVRENNSPLHF	TGTGCCAGCAGCTTAGTTCGGGAAAATAATTCACCCCTCCACTTT
TRBV19	NA	TRBJ2-6	NA	CASSRFLLSDPSGANVLTF	TGTGCCAGTAGCCGATTCCTCTTATCTGACCCCTCTGGGGCCAACGTCCTGACTTTC
TRBV5-1	NA	TRBJ1-1	NA	CASSLDRRNTEAFF	TGCGCCAGCAGCTTGGACAGGCGGAACACTGAAGCTTTCTTT
TRBV23-1	TRBD1	TRBJ1-1	NA	CASSHQPGQGKTEAFF	TGCGCCAGCAGTCACCAGCCGGGACAGGGGAAGACTGAAGCTTTCTTT